Following are 11 T cell receptor beta chains from one sample sequenced in a study of shared clonotypes between healthy human individuals. Profiling relied on immunoSEQ multiplex PCR, and the TCRdb table lists in-frame clones only, not all of them. The sample lists hundreds of thousands of clones; approximately 90% were seen once. CD8 cells regarded as naive lacked CD45RO, were positively chosen for CCR7, and omitted terminally differentiated effector memory CD45RA+ cells. Sequences were obtained from naive CD8+ T cells sorted from blood. Every receptor here comes from a man aged 25-45 years in good health.

The chain uses TRBV5-4 and TRBJ2-2, with D maybe TRBD2 (5 bases). In germline, CDR1 is SGHNT, CDR2 YYREEE (reference sequence). The CDR3 sequence is 13 residues long. Trimming left V 4 bases short and J 8 bases short, with 12 bases between. CDR3 residues: CASSGEFLGELFF. For the CDR3, the DNA is TGTGCCAGCAGCGGGGAGTTTCTTGGGGAGCTGTTTTTT.

CDR3 sequence: CASSLEPGLNYGYTF. CDR3 bases: TGCGCCAGCAGCTTGGAACCGGGACTGAACTATGGCTACACCTTC. This chain uses TRBV5-1 with TRBJ1-2; D might be TRBD1 (5 bases). Trimming shortened V by 0 bases and J by 2 bases, and 11 bases separated the two germline ends. This CDR3 has 15 residues. Germline V gene data show CDR1 as SGHRS and CDR2 as YFSETQ.

The rearrangement joins TRBV7-2 to TRBJ2-1, with 12 bases lining up with TRBD2. The germline CDR1 and CDR2 sequences are SGHTA and FQGNSA. With V trimmed by 5 bases and J by 4 bases, 3 bases remained unmatched. The CDR3 length is 15 residues. CDR3 loop: CASSTGLAGYNEQFF. The DNA of the CDR3 is TGTGCCAGCAGCACGGGACTAGCGGGTTACAATGAGCAGTTCTTC.

In the case of this clone: A much larger clone lies a single base off, so this may be a read error. The V call is TRBV7-2, the J call TRBJ2-1; 11 bases align to TRBD1. Germline loops: CDR1 SGHTA, CDR2 FQGNSA. The ends lost 4 bases at V and 6 bases at J; junction bases unmatched: 5. The CDR3 has 15 amino acids. CDR3 in amino acids: CASSYTGTGGNEQFF. The CDR3 region has the DNA TGTGCCAGCAGCTACACCGGGACAGGGGGCAATGAGCAGTTCTTC.

The rearrangement links TRBV7-2 to TRBJ2-1; 7 nucleotides agree with TRBD1. The CDR3 consists of 16 residues. Germline lookup yields CDR1 SGHTA and CDR2 FQGNSA. The V gene end was trimmed by 5 bases and the J gene end by 1 base; junction bases not matched to a gene: 8. The CDR3 here is CASSTGAFSSYNEQFF. In DNA form, the CDR3 reads TGTGCCAGCAGCACAGGGGCTTTCTCATCCTACAATGAGCAGTTCTTC.

The gene calls are TRBV7-6 and TRBJ2-7; D may be TRBD1 (6 bases). The length of the CDR3 is 14 residues. CDR1 and CDR2 (germline): SGHVS, FNYEAQ. The V end lost 0 bases, the J end lost 2 bases, and 8 bases lay between the germline ends. The chain's CDR3 is CASSLADRAYEQYF. CDR3 in DNA: TGTGCCAGCAGCTTAGCGGACAGAGCCTACGAGCAGTACTTC.

The chain uses TRBV4-1 and TRBJ2-1; 7 bases agree with TRBD2. Trimming removed 7 bases from V and 0 bases from J; junction bases left unmatched: 6. The germline V gene has CDR1 MGHRA and CDR2 YSYEKL. This CDR3 comprises 15 residues. The CDR3 nucleotides are TGCGCCAGCATGGGAGGGCCGAGCTCCTACAATGAGCAGTTCTTC. It is translated as CASMGGPSSYNEQFF.

V and J are TRBV27 and TRBJ2-5, with TRBD2 identical over 10 bases. The CDR3 is 16 residues long. Germline-derived CDR1 and CDR2 are MNHEY and SMNVEV (reference sequence). Trimming removed 6 bases from V and 3 bases from J; junction bases left unmatched: 10. In DNA form, the CDR3 reads TGTGCCAGCAGACCCCTGGCTAGCGGGAGTAAAGAGACCCAGTACTTC. Encoded protein: CASRPLASGSKETQYF.

J is TRBJ2-1 and V is TRBV4-3, with D maybe TRBD2 (5 bases). This CDR3 contains 14 residues. Germline V CDR1 and CDR2: LGHNA, YSLEER. The V gene lost 1 base and the J gene lost 4 bases, with 8 bases spanning the gap. The CDR3: CASSQAAAYNEQFF. DNA for the CDR3: TGCGCCAGCAGCCAAGCAGCGGCTTACAATGAGCAGTTCTTC.

The V and J genes are TRBV30 and TRBJ2-3; D perhaps matches TRBD2 (5 bases). The germline V gene has CDR1 GTSNPN and CDR2 SVGIG (reference sequence). Trimming took 3 bases from V and 5 from J, leaving 21 bases between them. CDR3 length: 16 residues. The CDR3 DNA reads as TGTGCCTGGAGGGCCACGGGGAGTAGGACCCAAGATACGCAGTATTTT. Protein product: CAWRATGSRTQDTQYF. Full variable domain (outside the CDR3, taken from reference TRBV30 and TRBJ2-3): SQTIHQWPATLVQPVGSPLSLECTVEGTSNPNLYWYRQAAGRGLQLLFYSVGIGQISSEVPQNLSASRPQDRQFILSSKKLLLSDSGFYLCAWRATGSRTQDTQYFGPGTRLTVL.

The V call is TRBV6-4, the J call TRBJ2-1; 9 bases map to TRBD2. V gave up 0 bases and J gave up 8 bases; unmatched junction bases: 8. The CDR3 loop spans 16 amino acids. Germline V gene lookup returns CDR1 MRHNA and CDR2 SNTAGT. CDR3 DNA sequence: TGTGCCAGCAGTGACTCTGGGCGGGAGGGTGTTGATGAGCAGTTCTTC. Translating it yields CASSDSGREGVDEQFF.